This entry describes one TCR beta chain. Antigen: not known. The record originates from a study of a mutant IDH1 vaccine in newly diagnosed glioma. The data were produced by immunoSEQ multiplex PCR, yet TCRdb's version contains in-frame clones alone and is incomplete. The sample yields about 30,000 clones, about 79% seen once. Germline assignment: CDR1 SNHLY and CDR2 FYNNEI. CDR3 length: 11 amino acids. V lost 1 base and J 12 bases, leaving 7 bases between the germline ends. Specified time point: week 5, during vaccination. What each vaccine dose contained was 300 ug of mutant IDH1 20-mer peptide, accompanied by topical imiquimod.

The V gene is TRBV2, the J gene TRBJ2-1, with D perhaps matching TRBD1 or TRBD2 (5 bases each). This TCR came from a man aged 25-45 years with glioma. The sequenced sample was PBMCs, obtained from a glioma patient whose treatment included an IDH1 peptide vaccine. The CDR3 DNA sequence: TGTGCCAGCAGTGAAGACGGGGCGCAGTTCTTC. Translated, it gives CASSEDGAQFF. The whole variable domain, remainder taken from reference TRBV2 and TRBJ2-1, is EPEVTQTPSHQVTQMGQEVILRCVPISNHLYFYWYRQILGQKVEFLVSFYNNEISEKSEIFDDQFSVERPDGSNFTLKIRSTKLEDSAMYFCASSEDGAQFFGPGTRLTVL.